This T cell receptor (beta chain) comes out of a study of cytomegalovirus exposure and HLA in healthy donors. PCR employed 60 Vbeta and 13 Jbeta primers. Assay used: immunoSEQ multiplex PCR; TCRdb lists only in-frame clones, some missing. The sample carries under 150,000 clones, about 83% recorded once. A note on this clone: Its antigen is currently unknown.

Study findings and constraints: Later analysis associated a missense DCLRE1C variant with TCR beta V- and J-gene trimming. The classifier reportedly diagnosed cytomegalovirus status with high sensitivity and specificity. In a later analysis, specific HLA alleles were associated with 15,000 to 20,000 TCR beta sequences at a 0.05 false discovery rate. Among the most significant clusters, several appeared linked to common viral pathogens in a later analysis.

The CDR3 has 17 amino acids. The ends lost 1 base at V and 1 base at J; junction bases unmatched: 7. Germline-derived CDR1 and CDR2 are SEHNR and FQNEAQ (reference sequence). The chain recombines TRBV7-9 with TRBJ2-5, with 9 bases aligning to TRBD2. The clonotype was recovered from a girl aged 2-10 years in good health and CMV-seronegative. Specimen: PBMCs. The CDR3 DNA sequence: TGTGCCAGCAGCTTAGTAGGCGGGAGGGCCGGCCAAGAGACCCAGTACTTC. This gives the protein CASSLVGGRAGQETQYF.